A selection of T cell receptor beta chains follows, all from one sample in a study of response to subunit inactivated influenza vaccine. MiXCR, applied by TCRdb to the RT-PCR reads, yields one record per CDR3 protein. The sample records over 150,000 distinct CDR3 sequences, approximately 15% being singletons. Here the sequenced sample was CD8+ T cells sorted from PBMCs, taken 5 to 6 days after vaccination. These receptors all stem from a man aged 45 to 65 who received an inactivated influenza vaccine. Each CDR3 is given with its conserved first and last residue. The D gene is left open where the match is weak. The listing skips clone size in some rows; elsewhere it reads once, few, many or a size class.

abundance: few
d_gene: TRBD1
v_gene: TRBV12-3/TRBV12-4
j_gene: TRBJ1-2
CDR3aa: CASRIDRAHYGYTF
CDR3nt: TGTGCCAGCAGGATCGACAGGGCTCACTATGGCTACACCTTC

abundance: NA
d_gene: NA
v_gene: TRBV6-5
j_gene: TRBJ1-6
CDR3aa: CASSYSPFGDSPLHF
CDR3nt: TGTGCCAGCAGTTACTCCCCCTTTGGGGATTCACCCCTCCACTTT

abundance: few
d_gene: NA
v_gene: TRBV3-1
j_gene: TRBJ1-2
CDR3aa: CASSQEVSSDYGYTF
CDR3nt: TGTGCCAGCAGCCAAGAGGTCAGTTCCGACTATGGCTACACCTTC

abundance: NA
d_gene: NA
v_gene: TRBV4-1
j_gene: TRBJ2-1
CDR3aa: CASSQDSEDEQFF
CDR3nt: TGCGCCAGCAGCCAAGACTCCGAGGATGAGCAGTTCTTC

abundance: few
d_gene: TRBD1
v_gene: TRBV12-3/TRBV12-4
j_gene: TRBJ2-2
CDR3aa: CASSPGTDPTGELFF
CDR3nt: TGTGCCAGCAGTCCCGGGACAGACCCCACCGGGGAGCTGTTTTTT

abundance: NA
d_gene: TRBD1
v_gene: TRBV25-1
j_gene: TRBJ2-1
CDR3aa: CASRQPGQYNEQFF
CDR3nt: TGTGCCAGCAGGCAGCCGGGACAGTACAATGAGCAGTTCTTC

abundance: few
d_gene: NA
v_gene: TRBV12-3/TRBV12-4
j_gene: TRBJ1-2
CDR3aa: CASSPGLFYGYTF
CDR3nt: TGTGCCAGCAGTCCAGGGTTATTTTATGGCTACACCTTC

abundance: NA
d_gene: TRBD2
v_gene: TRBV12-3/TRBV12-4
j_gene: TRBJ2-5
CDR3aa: CASSLRGSSGFETQYF
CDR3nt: TGTGCCAGCAGTTTAAGGGGTTCTAGCGGGTTCGAGACCCAGTACTTC

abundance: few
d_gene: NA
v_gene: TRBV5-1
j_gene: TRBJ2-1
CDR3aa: CASSFSSGQSNEQFF
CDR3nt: TGCGCCAGCAGCTTTTCCTCCGGACAGAGTAATGAGCAGTTCTTC

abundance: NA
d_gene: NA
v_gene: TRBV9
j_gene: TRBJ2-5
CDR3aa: CASSEGSYGLQETQYF
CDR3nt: TGTGCCAGCAGCGAGGGTAGCTACGGGCTACAAGAGACCCAGTACTTC

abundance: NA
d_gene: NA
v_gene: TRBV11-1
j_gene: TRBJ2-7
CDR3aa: CASSLVPRRQGRANEQYF
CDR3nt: TGTGCCAGCAGCTTAGTTCCCCGTCGTCAGGGACGTGCCAACGAGCAGTACTTC

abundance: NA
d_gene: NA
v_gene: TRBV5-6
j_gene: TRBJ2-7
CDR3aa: CASSLGRSSYEQYF
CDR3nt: TGTGCCAGCAGCTTAGGACGGAGCTCCTACGAGCAGTACTTC

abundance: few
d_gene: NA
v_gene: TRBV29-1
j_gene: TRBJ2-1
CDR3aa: CSVTPGLPSLHEQFF
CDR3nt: TGCAGCGTCACCCCGGGACTCCCAAGCCTCCATGAGCAGTTCTTC

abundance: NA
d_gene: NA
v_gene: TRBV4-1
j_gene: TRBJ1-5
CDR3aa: CASSHNAGAVGQPQHF
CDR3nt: TGCGCCAGCAGCCATAACGCTGGGGCAGTCGGTCAGCCCCAGCATTTT

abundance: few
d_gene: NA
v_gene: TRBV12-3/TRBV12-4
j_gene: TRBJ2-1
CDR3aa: CASSLVAANNEQFF
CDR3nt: TGTGCCAGCAGTTTAGTAGCGGCCAACAATGAGCAGTTCTTC

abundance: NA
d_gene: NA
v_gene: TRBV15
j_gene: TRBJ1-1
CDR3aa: CATSRGGNTEAFF
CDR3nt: TGTGCCACCAGCAGAGGGGGAAACACTGAAGCTTTCTTT

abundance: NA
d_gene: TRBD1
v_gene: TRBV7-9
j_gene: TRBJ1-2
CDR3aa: CASSLTGTDGYTF
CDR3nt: TGTGCCAGCAGCCTAACCGGGACAGATGGCTACACCTTC

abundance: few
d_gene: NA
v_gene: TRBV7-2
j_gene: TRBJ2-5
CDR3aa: CASSLHARETQYF
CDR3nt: TGTGCCAGCAGCCTACACGCCCGAGAGACCCAGTACTTC

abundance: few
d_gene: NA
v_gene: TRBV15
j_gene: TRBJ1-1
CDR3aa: CATSWGLNTEAFF
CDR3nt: TGTGCCACCAGCTGGGGTCTGAACACTGAAGCTTTCTTT

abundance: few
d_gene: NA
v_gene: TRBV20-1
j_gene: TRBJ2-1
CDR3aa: CSARRVTYNEQFF
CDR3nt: TGCAGTGCTAGGAGGGTTACCTACAATGAGCAGTTCTTC

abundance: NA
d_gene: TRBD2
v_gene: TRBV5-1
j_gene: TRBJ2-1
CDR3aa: CASSKRGLAGRNEQFF
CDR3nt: TGCGCCAGCAGCAAAAGGGGACTAGCTGGAAGGAATGAGCAGTTCTTC

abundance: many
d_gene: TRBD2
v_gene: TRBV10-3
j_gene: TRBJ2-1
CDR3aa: CAISAESGRANEQFF
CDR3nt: TGTGCCATCAGTGCGGAGAGCGGGAGGGCGAATGAGCAGTTCTTC

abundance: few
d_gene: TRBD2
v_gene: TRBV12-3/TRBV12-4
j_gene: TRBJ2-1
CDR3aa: CASRPGTSPNDEQFF
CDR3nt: TGTGCCAGCAGACCAGGGACTAGCCCGAATGATGAGCAGTTCTTC

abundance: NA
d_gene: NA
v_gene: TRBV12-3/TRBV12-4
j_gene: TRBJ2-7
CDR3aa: CASSSTGSNPYEQYF
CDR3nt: TGTGCCAGCAGTTCAACAGGGTCAAACCCCTACGAGCAGTACTTC

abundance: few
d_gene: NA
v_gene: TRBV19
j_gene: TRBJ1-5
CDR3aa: CATGTGNQPQHF
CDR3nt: TGTGCCACCGGAACAGGCAATCAGCCCCAGCATTTT

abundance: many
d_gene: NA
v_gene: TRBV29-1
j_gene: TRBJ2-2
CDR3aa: CSVVENTGELFF
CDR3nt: TGCAGCGTTGTTGAGAACACCGGGGAGCTGTTTTTT

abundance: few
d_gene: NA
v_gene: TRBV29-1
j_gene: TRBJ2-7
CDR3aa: CSVQTNSYEQYF
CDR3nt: TGCAGCGTACAGACAAACTCCTACGAGCAGTACTTC

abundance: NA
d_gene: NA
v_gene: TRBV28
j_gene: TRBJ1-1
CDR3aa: CASSFSGGTEAFF
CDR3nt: TGTGCCAGCAGTTTTTCGGGCGGGACTGAAGCTTTCTTT

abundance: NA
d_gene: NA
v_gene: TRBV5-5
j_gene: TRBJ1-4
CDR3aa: CASSGWTATNEKLFF
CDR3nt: TGTGCCAGCAGCGGATGGACAGCAACTAATGAAAAACTGTTTTTT

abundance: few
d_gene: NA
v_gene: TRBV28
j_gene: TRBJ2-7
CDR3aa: CASSLWADPYEQYF
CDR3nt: TGTGCCAGCAGTTTATGGGCAGATCCCTACGAGCAGTACTTC

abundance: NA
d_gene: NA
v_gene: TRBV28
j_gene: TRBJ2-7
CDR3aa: CASSRLGAREQYF
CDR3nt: TGTGCCAGCAGTCGTCTGGGGGCACGCGAGCAGTACTTC

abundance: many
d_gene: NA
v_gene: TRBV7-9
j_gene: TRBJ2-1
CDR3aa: CASSLVEQFF
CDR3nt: TGTGCCAGCAGTTTAGTTGAGCAGTTCTTC

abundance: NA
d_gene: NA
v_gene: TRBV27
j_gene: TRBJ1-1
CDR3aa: CASSSLGGVYEAFF
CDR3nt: TGTGCCAGCTCGTCCCTAGGGGGGGTTTATGAAGCTTTCTTT

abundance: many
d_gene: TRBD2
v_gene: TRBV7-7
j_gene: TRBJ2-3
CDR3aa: CASSRTSGGTDTQYF
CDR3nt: TGTGCTAGCAGCCGAACTAGCGGCGGCACAGATACGCAGTATTTT

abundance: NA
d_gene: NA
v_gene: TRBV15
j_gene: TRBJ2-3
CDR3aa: CATSRDRLARDTQYF
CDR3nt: TGTGCCACCAGCAGAGATCGTCTAGCCCGGGATACGCAGTATTTT